The TCR beta chain described here comes from a study of cytomegalovirus exposure and HLA in healthy donors. A note on this clone: Its antigen is still unknown.

Germline CDR1 and CDR2: MDHEN and SYDVKM. The V segment lost 10 bases and the J segment 9 bases; nucleotides outside the gene matches: 21. The CDR3 spans 16 residues. Study-wide results and limits: There were some public TCRs occurring in many donors, but most TCR sequences were rare. Prior analysis indicated that the majority of TCR beta V segments exhibited productivity approximately 87% or approximately 30% of the time. In all likelihood, a cluster of highly shared sequence variants was a sequencing artifact. Later analysis associated a missense DCLRE1C variant with TCR beta V- and J-gene trimming.

Use of 60 Vbeta and 13 Jbeta primers characterized the PCR. The table came from immunoSEQ multiplex PCR; TCRdb's copy has only in-frame clones and leaves some out. The sample records about 140,000 clones, approximately 82% being singletons. The specimen sequenced was PBMCs. The sequence was collected from a woman aged 40 to 50 in good health and CMV-seronegative. J is TRBJ2-1 and V is TRBV28, with 7 bases identical to TRBD2. This CDR3 reads CATFYPIAGAIGEQFF. The CDR3 DNA sequence: TGTGCCACCTTTTACCCCATTGCGGGAGCAATAGGTGAGCAGTTCTTC.